This TCR beta chain originates from a study of blood T cell repertoires in COVID-19. On the study more broadly: Material from acute and convalescent COVID-19 was sourced from the United States, Italy and Spain. T cells, B-cell-depleted T cells, or PBMCs provided the cDNA or gDNA that served as material.

Those enrolled in Seattle joined during active infection and were followed longitudinally afterward. Original methodology: Researchers report that nucleated cell counts were estimated from reference gene primer amplification. The table came from immunoSEQ multiplex PCR; TCRdb's copy has only in-frame clones and leaves some out. V, J and clone size are those of that table, while D and trimming were read from the DNA. The sample contains approximately 180,000 clones, under 90% of which appear only once. CDR3 size: 17 residues. V lost 3 bases, J lost 4 bases, and 19 bases lay in between. Germline V gene lookup returns CDR1 SGHAT and CDR2 FQNNGV.

The clonotype comes from a person aged 65-85 years with COVID-19, enrolled during active disease. The rearrangement joins TRBV11-2 to TRBJ2-1; D possibly corresponds to TRBD1 (9 bases). Sequenced sample: peripheral blood. In DNA, the CDR3 is TGTGCCAGCAGCTTGATAGCGGGACAGGGACCGTACAATGAGCAGTTCTTC. Translation: CASSLIAGQGPYNEQFF.